This T cell receptor (beta chain) emerged from a study of OX40 agonist ivuxolimab in advanced cancers. The overall study: The dose-escalation group included hepatocellular carcinoma, melanoma, renal cell carcinoma and head and neck cancer. General study findings and limits: Antigens targeted by the expanded peripheral T cells were not determined.

Autoimmune disease history or systemic immunosuppression led to patients being barred. Profiled with immunoSEQ multiplex PCR; TCRdb holds only in-frame clones, not every one. The data contain fewer than 30,000 clones, approximately 78% of them singletons. Germline V gene sequence: CDR1 MNHEY, CDR2 SMNVEV (reference sequence). The CDR3 contains 15 residues. V dropped 3 bases and J dropped 5; count of bases not matched to a gene: 7. Of note for this clone: Its antigen is undetermined.

The sample was CD4+ or CD8+ T cells sorted from blood, taken in a trial of the OX40 agonist ivuxolimab. V is TRBV27 and J is TRBJ2-7; 10 nucleotides agree with TRBD2. The source of this sequence is an adult with an advanced solid tumor such as melanoma, head and neck, liver or kidney cancer. CDR3 loop: CASSFGTSETDEQYF. The CDR3 DNA sequence: TGTGCCAGCAGTTTTGGGACTAGCGAAACCGACGAGCAGTACTTC.